These T cell receptor beta chains were read from a single sample in a study of Graves' ophthalmopathy and Graves' hyperthyroidism. TCRdb called the multiplex PCR reads again in MiXCR, with one record for every CDR3 protein. Of approximately 210,000 distinct CDR3 sequences in the sample, approximately 28% were seen once. Sequenced material: peripheral blood. Receptor source: a man between 45 and 60 years old with Graves' ophthalmopathy. Each CDR3 is given with its conserved first and last residue. The order of the fields is J gene, V gene, D gene, clone size, CDR3 DNA, CDR3 protein. The D gene is left open where the match is weak. Rows give clone size only sometimes, using once, few, many, or a class for an expanded clone.

TRBJ2-4 | TRBV27 | TRBD2 | many | TGTGCCAGCAGTACGAACCGTCGGGAGGGGACCAAAAACATTCAGTACTTC | CASSTNRREGTKNIQYF
TRBJ2-3 | TRBV10-1 | - | many | TGCGCCAGGGAGTGTCCCACAGATACGCAGTATTTT | CARECPTDTQYF
TRBJ1-5 | TRBV28 | - | many | TGTGCCAGCACCCTGGATGGGGTGCAGCCCCAGCATTTT | CASTLDGVQPQHF
TRBJ2-5 | TRBV15 | - | many | TGTGCCACCAGCAGAGAGCAACCCTCCGGGGCTAAAGAGACCCAGTACTTC | CATSREQPSGAKETQYF
TRBJ1-1 | TRBV9 | - | - | TGTGCCAGCAGTCAAAGGGGGGACACCGTGAACACTGAAGCTTTCTTT | CASSQRGDTVNTEAFF
TRBJ2-5 | TRBV28 | - | many | TGTGCCAGCTCAACAGGAAGGAACTTGGAGACCCAGTACTTC | CASSTGRNLETQYF
TRBJ1-1 | TRBV15 | - | - | TGTGCCACCAGCAGAGATCTTCTTGGGGGCCTGAACACTGAAGCTTTCTTT | CATSRDLLGGLNTEAFF
TRBJ2-7 | TRBV29-1 | TRBD2 | many | TGCAGCGTTGAAGGGCTAGCGGGGATTACCTACGAGCAGTACTTC | CSVEGLAGITYEQYF
TRBJ1-1 | TRBV7-2 | - | many | TGTGCCAGCAGCTTACATGCCCTTGTACAGAACACTGAAGCTTTCTTT | CASSLHALVQNTEAFF
TRBJ2-7 | TRBV7-9 | - | many | TGTGCCAGCAGCTTAGAGGCCTACGAGCAGTACTTC | CASSLEAYEQYF
TRBJ2-5 | TRBV7-2 | - | few | TGTGCCAGCAGCATGATGATTGGAGAGACCCAGTACTTC | CASSMMIGETQYF
TRBJ2-7 | TRBV6-1 | - | - | TGTGCCGCGGGCGAGCAGTACTTC | CAAGEQYF
TRBJ2-7 | TRBV27 | TRBD2 | - | TGTGCCAGCAGTTTAATAGCGGGAGGGCCTAGCGGCGAGCAGTACTTC | CASSLIAGGPSGEQYF
TRBJ2-7 | TRBV5-1 | TRBD1 | - | TGCGCCAGCAGCTTGGGGACAGGGTCTGTCGAGCAGTACTTC | CASSLGTGSVEQYF
TRBJ2-6 | TRBV27 | - | many | TGTGCCAGCAGCCAGTTAGGGCAGGGGAAGTCCAACGTCCTGACTTTC | CASSQLGQGKSNVLTF
TRBJ2-2 | TRBV2 | - | many | TGTGCCACCCAACGGACACGTGCGAACACCGGGGAGCTGTTTTTT | CATQRTRANTGELFF
TRBJ2-7 | TRBV6-1 | - | many | TGTGCCAGCAGTCCCCGACTGGGCGGGGACTACGAGCAGTACTTC | CASSPRLGGDYEQYF
TRBJ2-6 | TRBV24-1 | TRBD1 | many | TGTGCCACCAGTGATTTGGGACGGGACAGGGCCGGGGCCAACGTCCTGACTTTC | CATSDLGRDRAGANVLTF
TRBJ2-7 | TRBV12-3/TRBV12-4 | - | - | TGTGCCAGCAGTTTAGTGGTGTGGGGTTTTGGGTACGAGCAGTACTTC | CASSLVVWGFGYEQYF
TRBJ2-6 | TRBV6-6 | - | many | TGTGCCAGCAGTCACAGGGGAGGGGATCCCAGCTCTGGGGCCAACGTCCTGACTTTC | CASSHRGGDPSSGANVLTF
TRBJ2-7 | TRBV2 | TRBD1 | many | TGTGCCAGCAGTGAACGGCCAGGGGGTGAGCAGTACTTC | CASSERPGGEQYF
TRBJ2-7 | TRBV6-1 | - | - | TGTGCCAGCAGCCCTCAGGGTTTAGGGGAGCAGTACTTC | CASSPQGLGEQYF
TRBJ2-3 | TRBV6-2/TRBV6-3 | - | many | TGTGCCAGCAGTTACTCGGTCGAGGGGAGCACAGATACGCAGTATTTT | CASSYSVEGSTDTQYF
TRBJ2-7 | TRBV5-1 | TRBD1 | many | TGCGCCAGCAGCGTAGTTGGACAGGGGATCGAGCAGTACTTC | CASSVVGQGIEQYF
TRBJ2-7 | TRBV20-1 | TRBD2 | many | TGCAGTGCTAGAGATAGCCTAGCGGGGGCCTACGAGCAGTACTTC | CSARDSLAGAYEQYF
TRBJ1-5 | TRBV6-1 | - | many | TGTGCCAGCAGGACAGCCGGACGGGGTCCCCAGCATTTT | CASRTAGRGPQHF
TRBJ1-3 | TRBV28 | - | - | TGTGCCAGCAGCATACGGATCTCTGGAAACACCATATGTTTT | CASSIRISGNTICF
TRBJ2-5 | TRBV12-3/TRBV12-4 | TRBD2 | many | TGTGCCAGCAGTTTAATGGGGGGGCAAGAGACCCAGTACTTC | CASSLMGGQETQYF
TRBJ2-7 | TRBV19 | - | many | TGTGCCAGTAGTAGGACAGATAGCTCCTACGAGCAGTACTTC | CASSRTDSSYEQYF
TRBJ2-7 | TRBV28 | - | - | TGTGCCAGTTGGGACGGAACCTACGAGCAGTACTTC | CASWDGTYEQYF
TRBJ1-3 | TRBV28 | - | many | TGTGCCAGCACCTCCTCAGGTTCTGGAAACACCATATATTTT | CASTSSGSGNTIYF
TRBJ2-7 | TRBV28 | - | few | TGTGCCAGCAGTCCAGGATACAGGGTCGAGCAGTACTTC | CASSPGYRVEQYF
TRBJ1-2 | TRBV6-1 | TRBD1 | many | TGTGCCAGCAGCTCTACAGGGGACTATGGCTACACCTTC | CASSSTGDYGYTF
TRBJ2-5 | TRBV28 | - | - | TGTGCCAGCAGTTCTCTGACAGAGACCCAGTACTTC | CASSSLTETQYF
TRBJ2-7 | TRBV6-1 | - | - | TGTGCCAGCAGTCCCGCCCGGCAATACGAGCAGTACTTC | CASSPARQYEQYF
TRBJ1-1 | TRBV6-2/TRBV6-3 | - | - | TGTGCCAGCAGTTTTCACGGCAGCTTGAACACTGAAGCTTTCTTT | CASSFHGSLNTEAFF
TRBJ1-1 | TRBV7-3 | - | - | TGTGCCAGCAGCTTTTTAGGGGGACGCAACACTGAAGCTTTCTTT | CASSFLGGRNTEAFF
TRBJ1-6 | TRBV12-3/TRBV12-4 | - | many | TGTGCCAGCAGTTTCCCCAGGGAAAATTCACCCCTCCACTTT | CASSFPRENSPLHF
TRBJ2-1 | TRBV28 | TRBD1 | many | TGTGCCAGCAGTTTAGACAGGGGGGACAATGAGCAGTTCTTC | CASSLDRGDNEQFF
TRBJ2-7 | TRBV12-3/TRBV12-4 | - | many | TGTGCCAGCAGTCCACAGGGCTACGAGCAGTACTTC | CASSPQGYEQYF
TRBJ1-1 | TRBV20-1 | TRBD1 | - | TGCAGTGTTTGGGACAGGGGGATGAACACTGAAGCTTTCTTT | CSVWDRGMNTEAFF
TRBJ1-2 | TRBV7-9 | - | - | TGTGCCAGCAGCTTAGCGAGGACGACCAACTATGGCTACACCTTC | CASSLARTTNYGYTF